These T cell receptor beta chains were read from a single sample in a study of T-cell reconstitution after alpha-beta-depleted transplantation in children. TCRdb passed the PCR reads through MiXCR, listing each CDR3 protein once. Of some 550,000 distinct CDR3 sequences listed, roughly 23% were seen once; the top ten hold around an eighth. This sample comprised PBMCs, mostly from graft donor cells, obtained 360 days after TCRalphabeta/CD19-depleted stem cell transplant. The origin of the receptors is a boy younger than two who had a stem cell transplant for acute myeloid leukemia, so the T cells may come from the graft donor. Each CDR3 is given with its conserved first and last residue. A D gene is named only where the DNA matches it firmly. A row's size may be missing; if present it is once, few, many or a size class.

>15|TRBV20-1|NA|TRBJ2-1|few
CSARAGARGIYEQFF
TGCAGTGCTAGAGCTGGAGCTAGAGGTATTTATGAGCAGTTCTTC
>15|TRBV28|TRBD1|TRBJ2-3|NA
CASSPGTGFTDTQYF
TGTGCCAGCAGTCCCGGGACAGGCTTCACAGATACGCAGTATTTT
>16|TRBV4-1|NA|TRBJ1-1|NA
CASSQRIPLMNTEAFF
TGCGCCAGCAGCCAACGTATTCCGCTCATGAACACTGAAGCTTTCTTT
>12|TRBV29-1|NA|TRBJ2-1|few
CSVGGSSNEQFF
TGCAGCGTTGGGGGGAGCAGCAATGAGCAGTTCTTC
>18|TRBV28|TRBD1|TRBJ2-2|NA
CASSSDLPGQGAAGELFF
TGTGCCAGCAGTTCTGATCTTCCGGGACAGGGGGCCGCCGGGGAGCTGTTTTTT
>13|TRBV2|NA|TRBJ2-4|many
CASTPGQWGIQYF
TGTGCCAGCACCCCGGGACAATGGGGCATTCAGTACTTC
>15|TRBV7-9|TRBD2|TRBJ2-7|NA
CASNNQAGDSYEQYF
TGTGCCAGCAACAATCAAGCGGGGGACTCCTACGAGCAGTACTTC
>16|TRBV18|NA|TRBJ2-5|NA
CASSPLLGAIEETQYF
TGTGCCAGCTCACCCCTATTGGGGGCAATCGAAGAGACCCAGTACTTC
>13|TRBV5-6|TRBD2|TRBJ2-1|few
CASSWGTSGGKFF
TGTGCCAGCAGCTGGGGGACTAGCGGGGGGAAGTTCTTC
>15|TRBV12-3/TRBV12-4|NA|TRBJ1-1|few
CASSLEQFSNTEAFF
TGTGCCAGCAGTTTAGAACAGTTTAGTAACACTGAAGCTTTCTTT
>15|TRBV29-1|NA|TRBJ1-3|few
CSVQWGDISGNTIYF
TGCAGCGTTCAATGGGGGGACATCTCTGGAAACACCATATATTTT
>13|TRBV5-1|NA|TRBJ1-1|NA
CASSLDQGPEAFF
TGCGCCAGCAGCTTGGATCAGGGCCCTGAAGCTTTCTTT
>14|TRBV20-1|NA|TRBJ1-3|NA
CSALPGAEGNTIYF
TGCAGTGCTCTCCCTGGGGCTGAGGGAAACACCATATATTTT
>17|TRBV30|NA|TRBJ2-3|NA
CAWSVLGGGWGTDTQYF
TGTGCCTGGAGTGTCCTCGGAGGGGGTTGGGGCACAGATACGCAGTATTTT
>15|TRBV19|NA|TRBJ1-5|NA
CASSMGTRSNQPQHF
TGTGCCAGTAGTATGGGGACCCGAAGCAATCAGCCCCAGCATTTT
>13|TRBV13|NA|TRBJ2-1|once
CASSLLGRNEQFF
TGTGCCAGCAGCTTACTTGGACGCAATGAGCAGTTCTTC
>13|TRBV20-1|NA|TRBJ1-4|NA
CSAQQGRHEKLFF
TGCAGTGCTCAACAGGGTCGCCATGAAAAACTGTTTTTT
>15|TRBV5-1|NA|TRBJ2-3|few
CASSLEVSVTDTQYF
TGCGCCAGCAGCTTGGAGGTTAGCGTGACAGATACGCAGTATTTT
>13|TRBV7-2|NA|TRBJ1-4|NA
CASSLHWDEKLFF
TGTGCCAGCAGCCTCCATTGGGATGAAAAACTGTTTTTT
>15|TRBV19|NA|TRBJ2-2|NA
CASRSPGANTGELFF
TGTGCCAGTAGATCGCCGGGGGCGAACACCGGGGAGCTGTTTTTT
>12|TRBV29-1|NA|TRBJ1-1|many
CSVVWGNTEAFF
TGCAGCGTTGTCTGGGGGAACACTGAAGCTTTCTTT
>15|TRBV6-5|NA|TRBJ2-5|NA
CASSSPLGLQETQYF
TGTGCCAGCAGTTCCCCGCTTGGGCTGCAAGAGACCCAGTACTTC
>14|TRBV7-2|NA|TRBJ2-3|NA
CASSLALRGDTQYF
TGTGCCAGCAGCTTAGCGCTGAGGGGAGATACGCAGTATTTT